This T cell receptor beta chain was retrieved from a study of CXCR3-negative and CXCR3-positive naive CD8 T cells. UMI-tagged TRB cDNA libraries were built via 5' RACE. TCRdb re-analyzed the 5' RACE reads; it lists each CDR3 protein once, without DNA. With approximately 52,000 distinct CDR3 sequences in the sample, the ten largest clones hold roughly 20%. According to its frequency, this clonotype is medium-sized. The receptor was derived from a human donor in good health. Some clones in this sample may be carry-over from other donors' samples. Material: memory CD8+ T cells from blood.

The CDR3 sequence is CASSKTGGWVNTEAFF. V and J are TRBV27 and TRBJ1-1; the TCRdb call, TRBD1, lacks DNA for checking. Germline lookup yields CDR1 MNHEY and CDR2 SMNVEV (reference sequence). This CDR3 spans 16 amino acids.